One sample yielded the 15 T cell receptor beta chains listed below, sequenced in a study of blood T cell repertoires in COVID-19. TCRdb's table, derived via immunoSEQ multiplex PCR, lists solely in-frame clones and lacks some. The sample contains roughly 320,000 clones, around 92% of which appear only once. The sequenced material came from peripheral blood. The receptors were gathered from a woman aged 30 to 39 with COVID-19, enrolled during active disease.

The chain employs TRBV28 and TRBJ2-1, with D maybe TRBD1 (8 bases). The germline V gene has CDR1 MDHEN and CDR2 SYDVKM. CDR3 size: 15 residues. The V end lost 5 bases, the J end lost 6 bases, and 17 bases lay between the germline ends. CDR3 region: CASSTGQGGVNEQFF. CDR3 coding DNA: TGTGCCAGCAGTACCGGACAGGGAGGGGTCAATGAGCAGTTCTTC.

The chain uses TRBV27 and TRBJ1-6; D uncertain. The germline V gene has CDR1 MNHEY and CDR2 SMNVEV (reference sequence). V was shortened by 5 bases and J by 6 bases, with 11 bases between the two germline ends. The CDR3 length is 14 residues. The CDR3 bases are TGTGCCAGCAGTCCCACATTCATTAATTCACCCCTCCACTTT. This codes for CASSPTFINSPLHF.

The chain uses TRBV20-1 and TRBJ2-2, with a tentative D call TRBD2 (5 bases). Germline CDR1 DFQATT, CDR2 SNEGSKA (reference sequence). V lost 3 bases, J lost 1 base, and 6 bases lay in between. This CDR3 region has 13 residues. The CDR3 coding sequence is TGCAGTGCTAGTCGGGGGAACACCGGGGAGCTGTTTTTT. This codes for CSASRGNTGELFF.

This chain uses TRBV5-4 with TRBJ1-1; D is possibly TRBD1 (5 bases). The germline V gene has CDR1 SGHNT and CDR2 YYREEE (reference sequence). The CDR3 spans 13 residues. V was trimmed by 4 bases and J by 0 bases, leaving 7 bases between them. The CDR3 sequence: CASSRQMNTEAFF. As DNA, the CDR3 is TGTGCCAGCAGCCGACAGATGAACACTGAAGCTTTCTTT.

The chain employs TRBV27 and TRBJ1-1; TRBD1 aligns across 7 bases. Looked up from germline, CDR1 is MNHEY and CDR2 is SMNVEV (reference sequence). The CDR3 loop spans 16 amino acids. Trimming cost V 5 bases and J 11 bases; bases outside gene matches: 20. CDR3 coding DNA: TGTGCCAGCAGTACTCTTGGACAGGCTGGGGGGTTGAACGCTTTCTTT. Amino acids: CASSTLGQAGGLNAFF.

The chain couples TRBV29-1 to TRBJ1-1; D is ambiguous. CDR3 length equals 13 residues. V gave up 4 bases and J gave up 0 bases, with 9 bases separating them. Germline CDR1 reads SQVTM; CDR2 reads ANQGSEA. CDR3 region: CSVGGLMNTEAFF. CDR3 in DNA: TGCAGCGTTGGAGGGTTAATGAACACTGAAGCTTTCTTT.

The chain employs TRBV6-4 and TRBJ1-5; D gene unclear. CDR3 length equals 17 residues. The ends were cut back, 4 bases at V and 6 bases at J, with 22 bases in the middle. Germline loops: CDR1 MRHNA, CDR2 SNTAGT. This CDR3 reads CASSVNRGGHQAQPQHF. As DNA, the CDR3 is TGTGCCAGCAGTGTAAATCGAGGAGGCCACCAAGCTCAGCCCCAGCATTTT.

The count of this clone is one. This chain joins TRBV5-4 and TRBJ1-2, with D perhaps matching TRBD1 (6 bases). V lost 4 bases and J 8 bases, leaving 21 bases between the germline ends. The CDR3 loop spans 15 amino acids. Germline lookup yields CDR1 SGHNT and CDR2 YYREEE (reference sequence). The DNA of the CDR3 is TGTGCCAGCAGCGGCTCACAGGGACGTCTCAGAGGCTACACCTTC. Translating it yields CASSGSQGRLRGYTF. The full variable domain, its missing parts supplied by reference TRBV5-4 and TRBJ1-2, is ETGVTQSPTHLIKTRGQQVTLRCSSQSGHNTVSWYQQALGQGPQFIFQYYREEENGRGNFPPRFSGLQFPNYSSELNVNALELDDSALYLCASSGSQGRLRGYTFGSGTRLTVV.

The chain employs TRBV4-2 and TRBJ1-1; TRBD1 matches at 7 bases. CDR1 is LGHNA and CDR2 is YNFKEQ in the germline V gene. This CDR3 has 16 residues. Trimming cost V 4 bases and J 3 bases; bases outside gene matches: 11. Here the CDR3 DNA reads TGTGCCAGCAGCCCTGATCAATACAGGGGTTACACTGAAGCTTTCTTT. Translating gives CASSPDQYRGYTEAFF.

This clone turned up a few times. The genes are TRBV6-5 and TRBJ1-2, with D uncertain. Germline-derived CDR1 and CDR2 are MNHEY and SVGAGI. The CDR3 length is 13 residues. V was clipped by 0 bases and J by 6 bases, with 8 bases between them. The chain's CDR3 is CASSYSALNGYTF. The CDR3 nucleotides read TGTGCCAGCAGTTACTCAGCGCTGAATGGCTACACCTTC.

This chain links TRBV27 with TRBJ2-1; the match to TRBD2 covers 8 bases. V shed 6 bases and J 7 bases; nucleotides not matched to a gene: 2. Per the germline V gene, CDR1 is MNHEY and CDR2 is SMNVEV (reference sequence). The CDR3 runs 12 residues. CDR3 residues: CASSRGGNEQFF. CDR3 DNA sequence: TGTGCCAGCAGCCGGGGGGGAAATGAGCAGTTCTTC.

The chain employs TRBV19 and TRBJ2-3, with D possibly TRBD2 on 7 matching bases. The V end lost 5 bases, the J end lost 6 bases, and 18 bases lay between the germline ends. CDR1 and CDR2 (germline): LNHDA, SQIVND (reference sequence). The CDR3 loop spans 15 amino acids. The CDR3 protein is CASSETGGGLDTQYF. CDR3 bases: TGTGCCAGTAGTGAGACTGGGGGGGGCCTTGATACGCAGTATTTT.

This clone has only one observation. The V gene is TRBV4-2, the J gene TRBJ1-2, with D possibly TRBD1 on 6 matching bases. The CDR3 is made up of 14 amino acids. Trimming removed 3 bases from V and 7 bases from J, with 15 bases in between. The germline V gene has CDR1 LGHNA and CDR2 YNFKEQ. The CDR3 is CASSHPSGAGGYTF. The CDR3 coding sequence is TGTGCCAGCAGCCATCCCTCAGGGGCGGGTGGCTACACCTTC.

V is TRBV27 and J is TRBJ2-7; 12 positions match TRBD2. V lost 6 bases to trimming and J lost 5 bases; unmatched junction nucleotides: 11. The germline gives CDR1 MNHEY, CDR2 SMNVEV (reference sequence). This CDR3 region has 16 residues. The CDR3 sequence: CASRKTSGGLRDEQYF. CDR3 in DNA: TGTGCCAGCAGAAAGACTAGCGGGGGACTTCGCGACGAGCAGTACTTC.

This clone was picked up a small number of times. Other DNA sequences of this sample code for an identical CDR3. V gene TRBV4-2 combines with J gene TRBJ1-5; no clear D. This CDR3 has 14 residues. Germline V gene data show CDR1 as LGHNA and CDR2 as YNFKEQ. With 4 bases removed from V and 4 bases from J, the gap between germline ends came to 11 bases. The CDR3 coding sequence is TGTGCCAGCAGCCGTGGACTTTCTAATCAGCCCCAGCATTTT. It codes for CASSRGLSNQPQHF.